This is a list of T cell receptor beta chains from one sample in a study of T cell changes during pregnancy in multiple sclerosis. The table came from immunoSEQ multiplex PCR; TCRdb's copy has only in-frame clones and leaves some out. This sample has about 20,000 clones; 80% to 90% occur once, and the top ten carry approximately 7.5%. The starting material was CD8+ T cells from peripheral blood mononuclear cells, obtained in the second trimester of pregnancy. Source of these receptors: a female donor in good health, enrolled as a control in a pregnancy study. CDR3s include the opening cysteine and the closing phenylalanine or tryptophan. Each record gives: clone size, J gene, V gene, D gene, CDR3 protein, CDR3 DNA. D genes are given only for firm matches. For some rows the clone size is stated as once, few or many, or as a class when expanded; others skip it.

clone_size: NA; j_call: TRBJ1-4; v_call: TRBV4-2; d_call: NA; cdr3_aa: CASSQAGGGNEKLFF; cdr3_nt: TGTGCCAGCAGCCAGGCGGGGGGGGGAAATGAAAAACTGTTTTTT
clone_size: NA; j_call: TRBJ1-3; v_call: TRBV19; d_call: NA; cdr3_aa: CASSASHYSGNTIYF; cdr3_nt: TGTGCCAGTAGTGCCTCCCACTACTCTGGAAACACCATATATTTT
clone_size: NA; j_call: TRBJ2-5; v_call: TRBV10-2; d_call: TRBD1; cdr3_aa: CASRGGGQGPEGTQYF; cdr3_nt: TGCGCCAGCAGAGGGGGGGGACAGGGTCCAGAGGGGACCCAGTACTTC
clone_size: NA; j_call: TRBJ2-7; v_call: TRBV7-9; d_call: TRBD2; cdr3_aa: CASSPRGRGSSYEQYF; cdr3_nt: TGTGCCAGCAGCCCCCGAGGGAGGGGAAGCTCCTACGAGCAGTACTTC
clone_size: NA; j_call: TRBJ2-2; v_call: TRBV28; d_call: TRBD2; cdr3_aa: CASRLPGLARNTGELFF; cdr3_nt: TGTGCCAGCAGATTACCGGGACTAGCTAGGAACACCGGGGAGCTGTTTTTT
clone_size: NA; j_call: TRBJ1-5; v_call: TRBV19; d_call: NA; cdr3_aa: CASSMDITGIGNQPQHF; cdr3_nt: TGTGCCAGTAGTATGGATATCACAGGGATTGGCAATCAGCCCCAGCATTTT
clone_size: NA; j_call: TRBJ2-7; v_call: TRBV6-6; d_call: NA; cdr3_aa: CASSYSTRDSIYEQYF; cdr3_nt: TGTGCCAGCAGTTACTCCACACGGGACTCGATCTACGAGCAGTACTTC
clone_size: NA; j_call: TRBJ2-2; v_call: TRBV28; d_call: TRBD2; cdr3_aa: CASSFAGGPGELFF; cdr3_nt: TGTGCCAGCAGTTTTGCGGGGGGCCCCGGGGAGCTGTTTTTT
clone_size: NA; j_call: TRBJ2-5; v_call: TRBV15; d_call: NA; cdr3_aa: CATSPSAGGETQYF; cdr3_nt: TGTGCCACCAGCCCCTCTGCAGGAGGAGAGACCCAGTACTTC
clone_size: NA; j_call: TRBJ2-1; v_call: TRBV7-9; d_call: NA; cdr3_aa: CASSFSETTYNEQFF; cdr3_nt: TGTGCCAGCAGCTTTTCAGAAACTACCTACAATGAGCAGTTCTTC
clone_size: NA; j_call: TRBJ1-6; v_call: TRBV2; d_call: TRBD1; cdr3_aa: CASSDWDRGSPLHF; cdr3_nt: TGTGCCAGCAGTGACTGGGACAGGGGATCACCCCTCCACTTT
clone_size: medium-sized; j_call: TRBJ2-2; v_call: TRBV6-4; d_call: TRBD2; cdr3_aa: CASSAGDTGELFF; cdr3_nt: TGTGCCAGCAGCGCGGGAGACACCGGGGAGCTGTTTTTT
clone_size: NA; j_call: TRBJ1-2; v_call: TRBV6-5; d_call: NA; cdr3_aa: CASSYSLGANYGYTF; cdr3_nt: TGTGCCAGCAGTTACTCCTTGGGGGCCAACTATGGCTACACCTTC
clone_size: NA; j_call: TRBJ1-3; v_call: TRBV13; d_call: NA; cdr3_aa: CASSLMGSSGNTIYF; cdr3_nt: TGTGCCAGCAGCTTAATGGGCAGCTCTGGAAACACCATATATTTT
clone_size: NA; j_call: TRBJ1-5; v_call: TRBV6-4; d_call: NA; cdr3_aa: CASSDSAGNNQPQHF; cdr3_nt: TGTGCCAGCAGTGACTCGGCAGGGAACAATCAGCCCCAGCATTTT
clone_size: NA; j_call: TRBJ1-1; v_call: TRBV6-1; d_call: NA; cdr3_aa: CASTEQGTEAFF; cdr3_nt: TGTGCCAGCACCGAACAGGGAACTGAAGCTTTCTTT
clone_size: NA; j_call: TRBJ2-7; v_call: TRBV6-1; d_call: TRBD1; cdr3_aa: CASKGTGETYEQYF; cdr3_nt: TGTGCCAGCAAAGGGACAGGGGAAACCTACGAGCAGTACTTC
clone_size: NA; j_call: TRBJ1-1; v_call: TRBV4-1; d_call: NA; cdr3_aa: CASSHPGEYTEAFF; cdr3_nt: TGCGCCAGCAGCCACCCTGGGGAGTACACTGAAGCTTTCTTT
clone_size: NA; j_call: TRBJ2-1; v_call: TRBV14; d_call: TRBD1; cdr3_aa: CASSQRSGTGEGREQFF; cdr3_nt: TGTGCCAGCAGCCAAAGATCCGGGACAGGGGAAGGTCGTGAGCAGTTCTTC
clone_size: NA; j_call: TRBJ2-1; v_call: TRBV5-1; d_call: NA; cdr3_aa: CASSIRTLYNEQFF; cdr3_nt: TGCGCCAGCAGCATAAGGACTCTCTACAATGAGCAGTTCTTC
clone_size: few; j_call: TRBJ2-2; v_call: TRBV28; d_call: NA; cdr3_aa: CASRGGMGDSGELFF; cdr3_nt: TGTGCCAGCAGGGGGGGTATGGGGGACAGCGGGGAGCTGTTTTTT
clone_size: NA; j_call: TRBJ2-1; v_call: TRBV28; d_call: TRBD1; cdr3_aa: CASGQGIEQFF; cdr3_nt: TGTGCCAGCGGACAGGGTATAGAGCAGTTCTTC
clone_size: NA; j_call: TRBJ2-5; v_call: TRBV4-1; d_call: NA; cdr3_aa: CASSQDPNGAAGEQYF; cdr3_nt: TGCGCCAGCAGCCAAGATCCTAACGGTGCAGCCGGGGAGCAGTACTTC
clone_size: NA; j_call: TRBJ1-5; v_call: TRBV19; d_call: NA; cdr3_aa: CASSIADGLEPQHF; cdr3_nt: TGTGCCAGTAGTATTGCAGACGGACTGGAGCCCCAGCATTTT
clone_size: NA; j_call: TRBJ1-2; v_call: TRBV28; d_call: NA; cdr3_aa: CASSSLAYYGYTF; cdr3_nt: TGTGCCAGCAGTTCTCTGGCATACTATGGCTACACCTTC
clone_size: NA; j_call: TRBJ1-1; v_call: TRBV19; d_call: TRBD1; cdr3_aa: CASSIVGRGDTEAFF; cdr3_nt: TGTGCCAGTAGTATAGTGGGCAGGGGGGACACTGAAGCTTTCTTT
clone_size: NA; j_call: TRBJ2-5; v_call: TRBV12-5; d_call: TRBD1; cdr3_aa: CASGRSGGEETQYF; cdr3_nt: TGTGCTAGTGGTCGCTCAGGGGGCGAAGAGACCCAGTACTTC